This TCR beta chain is from a study of blood T cell repertoires in COVID-19. Study-level background: From the United States, Italy and Spain came samples of acute and convalescent COVID-19.

Original methodology: Counts of nucleated cells, estimated from reference gene primer amplification, were obtained. Generated by immunoSEQ multiplex PCR, the TCRdb table keeps only in-frame clones and is missing some. D and trimming were read from the DNA, whereas the V and J calls and clone size are those reported in that table. The sample lists under 300,000 clones; 85% to 90% were seen once. V was shortened by 9 bases and J by 4 bases, with 10 bases between the two germline ends. The CDR3 is 12 amino acids. Germline V gives CDR1 SNHLY, CDR2 FYNNEI. V and J are TRBV2 and TRBJ1-3; weak D call: TRBD1 (6 bases). The sequence came from a human donor in a cohort sampled during active COVID-19. The specimen sequenced was peripheral blood. This CDR3 is CASRQEGNTIYF. CDR3 coding DNA: TGTGCCAGTAGACAGGAAGGAAACACCATATATTTT.